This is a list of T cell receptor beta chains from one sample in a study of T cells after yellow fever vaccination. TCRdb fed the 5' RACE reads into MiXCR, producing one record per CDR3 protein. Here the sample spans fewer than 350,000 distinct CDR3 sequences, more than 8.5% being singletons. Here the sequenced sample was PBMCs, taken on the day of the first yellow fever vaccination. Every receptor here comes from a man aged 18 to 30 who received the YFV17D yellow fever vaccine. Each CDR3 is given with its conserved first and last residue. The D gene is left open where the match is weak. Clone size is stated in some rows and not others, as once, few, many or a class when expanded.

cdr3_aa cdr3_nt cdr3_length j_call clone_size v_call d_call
CSVTGENTGELFF TGCAGCGTGACAGGGGAGAACACCGGGGAGCTGTTTTTT 13 TRBJ2-2 few TRBV29-1 TRBD1
CASRCVETQYF TGTGCCAGTCGGTGCGTCGAGACCCAGTACTTC 11 TRBJ2-5 . TRBV6-6 .
CASSLVRGGPTDTQYF TGTGCCAGCAGCCTAGTGAGGGGGGGCCCCACAGATACGCAGTATTTT 16 TRBJ2-3 . TRBV7-9 .
CATSDSRQGGTDTQYF TGTGCCACCAGTGACTCTAGACAGGGAGGCACAGATACGCAGTATTTT 16 TRBJ2-3 many TRBV24-1 TRBD1
CSAGGNSDTQYF TGCAGTGCGGGGGGGAATTCAGATACGCAGTATTTT 12 TRBJ2-3 . TRBV20-1 TRBD2
CASSEFLGQGDAFF TGTGCCAGCAGTGAATTTTTGGGACAGGGGGACGCTTTCTTT 14 TRBJ1-1 . TRBV25-1 TRBD1
CASSTGFEQYF TGTGCCAGCAGCACAGGGTTCGAGCAGTACTTC 11 TRBJ2-7 few TRBV6-5 .
CASSGGGAGGYNEQFF TGCGCCAGCAGCGGGGGGGGCGCTGGGGGCTACAATGAGCAGTTCTTC 16 TRBJ2-1 . TRBV5-1 .
CASSIFGQAETQYF TGCGCCAGCAGCATCTTCGGACAGGCCGAGACCCAGTACTTC 14 TRBJ2-5 few TRBV5-1 TRBD1
CASIPWGAAYNEQFF TGTGCCAGCATCCCCTGGGGAGCTGCCTACAATGAGCAGTTCTTC 15 TRBJ2-1 few TRBV5-5 .
CASTPGDRTYEQYF TGTGCCAGCACTCCTGGGGACCGAACCTACGAGCAGTACTTC 14 TRBJ2-7 many TRBV7-8 .
CASRVGQGPGYTF TGTGCCAGCAGGGTGGGACAGGGACCGGGCTACACCTTC 13 TRBJ1-2 . TRBV6-1 TRBD1
CASSLHVQLLGNTIYF TGTGCCAGCAGCCTACATGTCCAACTCCTTGGAAACACCATATATTTT 16 TRBJ1-3 few TRBV28 .
CASSQAAQEETQYF TGTGCCAGCAGCCAAGCCGCACAGGAAGAGACCCAGTACTTC 14 TRBJ2-5 few TRBV4-2 .
CSALAVRLASGNEQFF TGCAGTGCTTTAGCCGTACGGCTAGCATCAGGAAATGAGCAGTTCTTC 16 TRBJ2-1 . TRBV20-1 .
CASGIDRVPGELFF TGTGCCAGCGGTATCGACAGGGTGCCCGGGGAGCTGTTTTTT 14 TRBJ2-2 . TRBV7-3 TRBD1
CAGYPRGLSYNEQFF TGTGCCGGCTATCCCAGGGGGCTCTCCTACAATGAGCAGTTCTTC 15 TRBJ2-1 few TRBV6-1 TRBD1